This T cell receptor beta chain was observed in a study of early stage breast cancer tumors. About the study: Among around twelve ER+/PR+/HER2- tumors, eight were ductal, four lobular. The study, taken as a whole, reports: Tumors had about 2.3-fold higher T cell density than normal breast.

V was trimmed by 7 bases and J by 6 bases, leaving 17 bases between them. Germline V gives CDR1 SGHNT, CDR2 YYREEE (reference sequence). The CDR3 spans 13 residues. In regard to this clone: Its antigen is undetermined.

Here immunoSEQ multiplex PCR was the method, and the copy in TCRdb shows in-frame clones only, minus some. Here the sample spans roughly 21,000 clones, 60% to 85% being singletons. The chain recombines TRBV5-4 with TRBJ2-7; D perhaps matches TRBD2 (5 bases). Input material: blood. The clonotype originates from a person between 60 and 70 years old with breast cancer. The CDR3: CASGSSRGFEQYF. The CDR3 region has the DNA TGTGCCAGCGGATCATCTCGGGGATTCGAGCAGTACTTC. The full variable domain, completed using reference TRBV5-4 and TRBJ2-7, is ETGVTQSPTHLIKTRGQQVTLRCSSQSGHNTVSWYQQALGQGPQFIFQYYREEENGRGNFPPRFSGLQFPNYSSELNVNALELDDSALYLCASGSSRGFEQYFGPGTRLTVT.